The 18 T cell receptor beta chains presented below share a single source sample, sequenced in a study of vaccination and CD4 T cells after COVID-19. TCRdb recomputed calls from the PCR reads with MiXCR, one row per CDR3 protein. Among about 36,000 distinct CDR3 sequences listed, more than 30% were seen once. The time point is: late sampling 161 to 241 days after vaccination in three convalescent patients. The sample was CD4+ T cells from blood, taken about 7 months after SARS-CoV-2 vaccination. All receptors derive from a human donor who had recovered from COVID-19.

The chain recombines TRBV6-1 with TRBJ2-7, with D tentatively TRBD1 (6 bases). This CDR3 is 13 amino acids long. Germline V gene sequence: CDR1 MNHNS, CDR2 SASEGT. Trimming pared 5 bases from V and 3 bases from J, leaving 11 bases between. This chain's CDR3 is CASSPDRNYEQYF. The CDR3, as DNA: TGTGCCAGCAGTCCCGACAGGAACTACGAGCAGTACTTC.

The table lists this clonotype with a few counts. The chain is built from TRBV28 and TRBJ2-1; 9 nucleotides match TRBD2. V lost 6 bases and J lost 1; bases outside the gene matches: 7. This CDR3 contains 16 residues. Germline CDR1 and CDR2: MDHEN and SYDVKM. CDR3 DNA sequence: TGTGCCAGCAGATTTAGCGGGAGTGTGTCCTACAATGAGCAGTTCTTC. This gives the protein CASRFSGSVSYNEQFF.

The CDR3 DNA is TGTGCCAGCAGGAGAAAGGATACGCAGTATTTT. Protein product: CASRRKDTQYF. This rearrangement joins TRBV28 to TRBJ2-3; D gene uncertain. CDR1 and CDR2 from the germline V gene are MDHEN and SYDVKM. V lost 6 bases and J 6 bases, leaving 7 bases between the germline ends. CDR3 size: 11 residues.

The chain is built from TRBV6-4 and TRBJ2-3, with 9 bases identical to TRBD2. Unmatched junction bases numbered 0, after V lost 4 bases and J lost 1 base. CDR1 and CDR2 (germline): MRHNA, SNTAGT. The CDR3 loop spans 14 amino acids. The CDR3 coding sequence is TGTGCCAGCAGTGGGACTAGCGGCACAGATACGCAGTATTTT. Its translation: CASSGTSGTDTQYF.

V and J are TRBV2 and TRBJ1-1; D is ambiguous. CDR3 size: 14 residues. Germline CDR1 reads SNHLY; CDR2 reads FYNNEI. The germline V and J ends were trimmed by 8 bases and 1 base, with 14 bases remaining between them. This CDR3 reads CASSAHEANTEAFF. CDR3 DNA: TGTGCCAGCTCCGCTCATGAGGCGAACACTGAAGCTTTCTTT.

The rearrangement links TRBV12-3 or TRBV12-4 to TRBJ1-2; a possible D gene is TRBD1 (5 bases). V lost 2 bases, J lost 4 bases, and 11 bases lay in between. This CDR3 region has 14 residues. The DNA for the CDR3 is TGTGCCAGCAGTTTATCGGGGGGGGTCTATGGCTACACCTTC. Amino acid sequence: CASSLSGGVYGYTF.

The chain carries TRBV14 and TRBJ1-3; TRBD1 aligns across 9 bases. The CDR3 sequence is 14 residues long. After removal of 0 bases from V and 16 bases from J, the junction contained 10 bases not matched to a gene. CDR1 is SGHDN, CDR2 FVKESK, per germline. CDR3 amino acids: CASSQDGQGRVIYF. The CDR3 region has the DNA TGTGCCAGCAGCCAAGACGGACAGGGGAGAGTCATTTATTTT.

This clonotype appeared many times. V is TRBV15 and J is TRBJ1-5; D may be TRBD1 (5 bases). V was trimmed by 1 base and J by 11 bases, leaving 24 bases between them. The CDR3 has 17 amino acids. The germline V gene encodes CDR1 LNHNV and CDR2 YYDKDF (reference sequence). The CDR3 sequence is CATSRAPVWTPGQAQHF. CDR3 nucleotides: TGTGCCACCAGCAGAGCGCCGGTTTGGACACCGGGTCAAGCCCAGCATTTT.

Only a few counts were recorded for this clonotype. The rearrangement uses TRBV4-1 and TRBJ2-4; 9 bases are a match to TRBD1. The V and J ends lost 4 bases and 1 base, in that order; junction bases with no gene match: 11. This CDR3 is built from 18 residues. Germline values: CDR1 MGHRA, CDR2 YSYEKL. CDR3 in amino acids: CASSLGQGQGEAKNIQYF. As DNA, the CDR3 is TGCGCCAGCAGCCTCGGACAGGGGCAAGGGGAGGCCAAAAACATTCAGTACTTC.

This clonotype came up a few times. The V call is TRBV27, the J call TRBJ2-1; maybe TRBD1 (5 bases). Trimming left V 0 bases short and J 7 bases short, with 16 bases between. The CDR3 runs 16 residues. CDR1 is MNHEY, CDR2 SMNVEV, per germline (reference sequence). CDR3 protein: CASSLSSGPRPNEQFF. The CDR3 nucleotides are TGTGCCAGCAGTTTATCATCAGGGCCCCGGCCTAATGAGCAGTTCTTC.

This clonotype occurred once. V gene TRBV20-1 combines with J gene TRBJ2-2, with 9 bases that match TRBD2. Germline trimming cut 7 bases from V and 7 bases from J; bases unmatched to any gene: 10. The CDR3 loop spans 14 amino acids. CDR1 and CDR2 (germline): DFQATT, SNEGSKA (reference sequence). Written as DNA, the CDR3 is TGCAGTGGGGAGCGGGAGGTCTCGGGCGGGGAGCTGTTTTTT. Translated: CSGEREVSGGELFF.

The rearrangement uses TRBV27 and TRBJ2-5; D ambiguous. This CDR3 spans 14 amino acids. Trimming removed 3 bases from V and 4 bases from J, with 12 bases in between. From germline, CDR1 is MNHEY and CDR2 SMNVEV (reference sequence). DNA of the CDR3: TGTGCCAGCAGTTTGGGTCTGGGGATAGAGACCCAGTACTTC. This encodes CASSLGLGIETQYF.

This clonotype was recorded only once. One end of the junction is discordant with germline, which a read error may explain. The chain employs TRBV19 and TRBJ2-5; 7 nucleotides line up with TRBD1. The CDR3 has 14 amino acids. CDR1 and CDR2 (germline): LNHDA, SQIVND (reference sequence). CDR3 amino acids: CASSPTGVFETEYF. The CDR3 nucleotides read TGTGCCAGTAGTCCTACAGGGGTCTTTGAGACCGAGTACTTC.

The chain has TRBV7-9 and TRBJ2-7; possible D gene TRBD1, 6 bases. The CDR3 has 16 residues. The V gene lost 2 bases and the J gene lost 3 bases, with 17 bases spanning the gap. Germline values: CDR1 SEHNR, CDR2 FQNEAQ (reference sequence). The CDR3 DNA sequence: TGTGCCAGCAGCTTATCAAGCAGGGGTTCCGGCTACGAGCAGTACTTC. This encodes CASSLSSRGSGYEQYF.

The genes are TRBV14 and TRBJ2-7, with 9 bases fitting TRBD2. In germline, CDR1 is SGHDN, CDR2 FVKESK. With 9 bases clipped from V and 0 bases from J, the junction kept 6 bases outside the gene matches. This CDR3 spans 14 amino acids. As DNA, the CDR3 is TGTGCCAGTACCCATAGCGGGAGCTCCTACGAGCAGTACTTC. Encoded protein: CASTHSGSSYEQYF. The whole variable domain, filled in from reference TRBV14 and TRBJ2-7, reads EAGVTQFPSHSVIEKGQTVTLRCDPISGHDNLYWYRRVMGKEIKFLLHFVKESKQDESGMPNNRFLAERTGGTYSTLKVQPAELEDSGVYFCASTHSGSSYEQYFGPGTRLTVT.

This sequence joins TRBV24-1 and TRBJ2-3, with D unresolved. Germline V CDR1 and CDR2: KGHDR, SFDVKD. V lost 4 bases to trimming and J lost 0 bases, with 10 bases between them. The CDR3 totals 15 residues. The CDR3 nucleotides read TGTGCCACCAGTGACCATTCCCTTAGCACAGATACGCAGTATTTT. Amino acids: CATSDHSLSTDTQYF.

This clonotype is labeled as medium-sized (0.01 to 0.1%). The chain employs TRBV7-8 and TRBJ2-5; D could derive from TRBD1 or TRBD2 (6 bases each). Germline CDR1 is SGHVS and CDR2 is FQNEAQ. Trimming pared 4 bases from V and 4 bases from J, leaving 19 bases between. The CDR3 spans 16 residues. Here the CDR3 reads CASSSRGAQAVETQYF. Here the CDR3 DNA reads TGTGCCAGCAGCTCTAGGGGGGCGCAGGCTGTAGAGACCCAGTACTTC.

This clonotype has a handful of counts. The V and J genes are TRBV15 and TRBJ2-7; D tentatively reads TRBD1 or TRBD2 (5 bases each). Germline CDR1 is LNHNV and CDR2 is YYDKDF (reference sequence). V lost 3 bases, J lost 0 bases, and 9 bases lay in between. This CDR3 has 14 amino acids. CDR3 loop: CATSSTGTSYEQYF. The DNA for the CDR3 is TGTGCCACCAGCAGCACCGGGACCTCCTACGAGCAGTACTTC. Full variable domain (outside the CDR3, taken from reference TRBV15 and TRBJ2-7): DAMVIQNPRYQVTQFGKPVTLSCSQTLNHNVMYWYQQKSSQAPKLLFHYYDKDFNNEADTPDNFQSRRPNTSFCFLDIRSPGLGDTAMYLCATSSTGTSYEQYFGPGTRLTVT.